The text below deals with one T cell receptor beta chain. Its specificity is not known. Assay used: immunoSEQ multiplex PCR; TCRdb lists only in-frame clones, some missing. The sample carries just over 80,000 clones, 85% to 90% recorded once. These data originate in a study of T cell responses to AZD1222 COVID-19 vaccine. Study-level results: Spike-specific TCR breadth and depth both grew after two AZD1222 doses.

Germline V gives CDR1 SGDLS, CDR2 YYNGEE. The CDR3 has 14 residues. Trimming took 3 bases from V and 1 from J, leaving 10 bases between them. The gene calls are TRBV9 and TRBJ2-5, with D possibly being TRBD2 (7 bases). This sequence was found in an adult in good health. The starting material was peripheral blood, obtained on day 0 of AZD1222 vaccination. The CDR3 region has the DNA TGTGCCAGCAGCGGAGGGGGGGTCCAAGAGACCCAGTACTTC. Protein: CASSGGGVQETQYF.